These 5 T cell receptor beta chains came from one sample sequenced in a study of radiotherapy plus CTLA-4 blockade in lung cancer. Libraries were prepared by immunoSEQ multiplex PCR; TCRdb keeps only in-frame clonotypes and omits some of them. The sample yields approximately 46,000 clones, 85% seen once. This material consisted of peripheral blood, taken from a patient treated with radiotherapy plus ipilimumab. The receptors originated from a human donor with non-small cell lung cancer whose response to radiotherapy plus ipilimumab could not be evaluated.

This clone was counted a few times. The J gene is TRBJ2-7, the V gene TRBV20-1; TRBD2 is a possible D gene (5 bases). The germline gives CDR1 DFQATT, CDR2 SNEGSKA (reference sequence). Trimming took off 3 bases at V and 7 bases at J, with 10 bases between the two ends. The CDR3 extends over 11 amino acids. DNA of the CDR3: TGCAGTGCTAGGGCGGACTGGGAGCAGTACTTC. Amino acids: CSARADWEQYF.

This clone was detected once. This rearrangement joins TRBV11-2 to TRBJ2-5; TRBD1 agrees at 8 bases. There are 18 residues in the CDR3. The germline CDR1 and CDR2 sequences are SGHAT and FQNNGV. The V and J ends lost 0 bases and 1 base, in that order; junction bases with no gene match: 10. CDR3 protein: CASSLDGGQGLLQETQYF. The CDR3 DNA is TGTGCCAGCAGCTTAGATGGCGGACAGGGCCTACTCCAAGAGACCCAGTACTTC. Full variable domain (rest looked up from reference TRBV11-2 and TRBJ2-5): EAGVAQSPRYKIIEKRQSVAFWCNPISGHATLYWYQQILGQGPKLLIQFQNNGVVDDSQLPKDRFSAERLKGVDSTLKIQPAKLEDSAVYLCASSLDGGQGLLQETQYFGPGTRLLVL.

For the CDR3, the DNA is TGTGCCAGCAGCCAAGCAGGGGCCCTCAACTATGGCTACACCTTC. Amino acid sequence: CASSQAGALNYGYTF. The chain combines TRBV4-2 with TRBJ1-2, with D perhaps matching TRBD1 (6 bases). Per the germline V gene, CDR1 is LGHNA and CDR2 is YNFKEQ. V lost 1 base and J lost 2, with 11 bases in between. The CDR3 is 15 residues long.

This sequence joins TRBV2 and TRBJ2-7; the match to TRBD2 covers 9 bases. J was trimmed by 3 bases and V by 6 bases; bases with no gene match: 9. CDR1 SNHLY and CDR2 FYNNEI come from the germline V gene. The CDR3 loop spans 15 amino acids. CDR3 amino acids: CASSRGGLASYEQYF. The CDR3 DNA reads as TGTGCCAGCAGCCGGGGGGGACTAGCCAGCTACGAGCAGTACTTC. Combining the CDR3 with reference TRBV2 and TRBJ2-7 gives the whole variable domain EPEVTQTPSHQVTQMGQEVILRCVPISNHLYFYWYRQILGQKVEFLVSFYNNEISEKSEIFDDQFSVERPDGSNFTLKIRSTKLEDSAMYFCASSRGGLASYEQYFGPGTRLTVT.

CDR3 sequence (DNA): TGTGCCAGCAGTTTTCGTGACAGGTCCTACAATGAGCAGTTCTTC. It specifies CASSFRDRSYNEQFF. The rearrangement joins TRBV27 to TRBJ2-1; possible D gene TRBD1, 6 bases. Looked up from germline, CDR1 is MNHEY and CDR2 is SMNVEV (reference sequence). The CDR3 runs to 15 residues. V shed 3 bases and J shed 1 base, with 10 bases lying between them.